This TCR beta chain was sequenced during a study of blood T cell repertoires in COVID-19. Authors' processing steps: Cell counts per sample came from amplifying reference gene primers. Assay: immunoSEQ multiplex PCR; the TCRdb copy retains only in-frame clones and omits some. That table furnishes V, J and clone size, whereas the DNA furnished D and trimming. The sample has about 200,000 clones, around nine tenths seen once. People in the exposed group encountered a COVID-19 case within 2 weeks before entering the study. This CDR3 region has 12 residues. Deletions cut 2 bases from V and 11 bases from J, with 12 bases between.

This clonotype was obtained from a young woman who had been exposed to COVID-19. V gene TRBV12-3 or TRBV12-4 combines with J gene TRBJ1-1; D uncertain. The specimen was PBMCs or T cells enriched from blood (not recorded which). The CDR3, as DNA: TGTGCCAGCAGTTTACCCGCGGGTTTTGCTTTCTTT. Translating it yields CASSLPAGFAFF.